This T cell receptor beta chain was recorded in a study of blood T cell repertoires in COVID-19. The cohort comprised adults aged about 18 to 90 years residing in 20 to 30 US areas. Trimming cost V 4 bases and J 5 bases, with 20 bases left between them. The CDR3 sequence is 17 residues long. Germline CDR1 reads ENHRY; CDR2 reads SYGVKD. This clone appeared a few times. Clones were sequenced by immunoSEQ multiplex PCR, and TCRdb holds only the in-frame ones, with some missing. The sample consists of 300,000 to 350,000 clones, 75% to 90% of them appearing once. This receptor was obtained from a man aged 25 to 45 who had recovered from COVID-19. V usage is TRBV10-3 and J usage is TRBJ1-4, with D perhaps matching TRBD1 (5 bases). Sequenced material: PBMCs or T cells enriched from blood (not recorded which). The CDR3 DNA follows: TGTGCCATCAGTGGGGACTTCTCCGGGACGGAAAATGAAAAACTGTTTTTT. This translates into CAISGDFSGTENEKLFF.